This T cell receptor beta chain was sequenced in a study of human T cells and chemical hapten exposure. Original handling: Individual samples carried between about 23,224 and 750,000 TCRs, with some 100,000 as the median. TCRdb independently ran MiXCR on the RACE reads; one entry per CDR3 protein. The V and J calls, along with clone size, are taken from TCRdb and not from the paper's own processing. The sample yields 20,000 to 30,000 distinct CDR3 sequences, more than 8% seen once. CDR3 size: 16 residues. The germline CDR1 and CDR2 sequences are SGHKS and YYEKEE (reference sequence). V gave up 2 bases and J gave up 0 bases; unmatched junction bases: 3. The time point was: patch test 2, 6 weeks after DPC sensitization. The sample's treatment: therapeutic diphenylcyclopropenone sensitization with weekly scalp DPC. This clonotype was detected ten times or more.

The sequence was collected from a man aged 30 to 39 with alopecia areata. Some clones in this sample may be carry-over from other donors' samples. The chain joins TRBV5-5 to TRBJ2-2; TRBD1 matches 8 bases. Sequenced material: whole blood, taken in connection with sensitization to the hapten diphenylcyclopropenone (DPC). The CDR3 here is CASSFAGGPNTGELFF. In DNA form, the CDR3 reads TGTGCCAGCAGCTTCGCAGGGGGCCCGAACACCGGGGAGCTGTTTTTT.